A single sample gave rise to the 22 T cell receptor beta chains below, sequenced in a study of shared clonotypes between healthy human individuals. Naive CD8 cells comprised CD45RO-negative, CCR7-positively selected cells, excluding terminally differentiated effector memory CD45RA+ cells. This table comes from immunoSEQ multiplex PCR, and its TCRdb copy is limited to in-frame clones, with some not included. The data hold millions of clones, with less than 95% observed a single time. The sequenced sample consisted of naive CD8+ T cells sorted from blood. The receptors come from a man between 18 and 35 years old in good health.

J is TRBJ1-6 and V is TRBV4-1; 8 bases are a match to TRBD1. Germline CDR1 is MGHRA and CDR2 is YSYEKL. This CDR3 region has 16 residues. The J segment lost 5 bases and the V segment lost 3 bases, leaving 6 bases of the junction unmatched. In nucleotides, the CDR3 is TGCGCCAGCAGCCACCAGCACAGGGGGGATAATTCACCCCTCCACTTT. Translating gives CASSHQHRGDNSPLHF.

This clone was seen a single time. This chain uses TRBV28 with TRBJ1-3; no firm D call. Germline loops: CDR1 MDHEN, CDR2 SYDVKM. V was clipped by 3 bases and J by 3 bases, with 12 bases between them. The CDR3 loop spans 15 amino acids. DNA for the CDR3: TGTGCCAGCAGTTTGAGGTCCGTCTATGGAAACACCATATATTTT. Its translation: CASSLRSVYGNTIYF.

This chain joins TRBV7-9 and TRBJ2-7; D is perhaps TRBD1 (6 bases). The CDR3 runs to 16 residues. Looked up from germline, CDR1 is SEHNR and CDR2 is FQNEAQ (reference sequence). V lost 5 bases and J 2 bases, leaving 19 bases between the germline ends. In DNA, the CDR3 is TGTGCCAGCAGCGATGCAACGGACAGATGGCCCTACGAGCAGTACTTC. Protein: CASSDATDRWPYEQYF.

The chain links TRBV6-5 to TRBJ1-1; 7 bases fit TRBD1. This CDR3 comprises 15 residues. V gave up 6 bases and J gave up 1 base; unmatched junction bases: 8. CDR1 and CDR2 (germline): MNHEY, SVGAGI. The CDR3 DNA follows: TGTGCCAGCAGCGACAGGGAAGGAGCGAACACTGAAGCTTTCTTT. This encodes CASSDREGANTEAFF.

The gene calls are TRBV5-1 and TRBJ2-5; no firm D call. Trimming cost V 0 bases and J 5 bases, with 14 bases left between them. The V gene's germline CDR1 is SGHRS and CDR2 YFSETQ. This CDR3 has 15 amino acids. The CDR3 protein is CASSLGTLVGETQYF. For the CDR3, the DNA is TGCGCCAGCAGCTTGGGAACCTTAGTCGGGGAGACCCAGTACTTC.

The J gene is TRBJ2-7, the V gene TRBV27; D tentatively reads TRBD1 or TRBD2 (6 bases each). The CDR3 is 14 amino acids. Germline CDR1 is MNHEY and CDR2 is SMNVEV (reference sequence). V lost 5 bases and J lost 3, with 14 bases in between. DNA of the CDR3: TGTGCCAGCAGTGAGAGGGGGGCCAACTACGAGCAGTACTTC. The encoded protein is CASSERGANYEQYF.

A remark on this clone: One end of the junction does not line up with germline, which may come from a read error. The rearrangement uses TRBV7-7 and TRBJ2-1; D is perhaps TRBD1 or TRBD2 (5 bases each). CDR1 and CDR2 from the germline V gene are SSHAT and FNYEAQ (reference sequence). This CDR3 region has 13 residues. For the CDR3, the DNA is TGTGCTAGCAGCCCGTCAGGGACCAATGAGCAGTTCTTC. This codes for CASSPSGTNEQFF.

The J gene is TRBJ2-7, the V gene TRBV2; 12 bases fit TRBD1. The V and J ends lost 11 bases and 2 bases, in that order; junction bases with no gene match: 4. From germline, CDR1 is SNHLY and CDR2 FYNNEI. The CDR3 is 13 residues long. CDR3 protein: CAGTGGDPYEQYF. The CDR3 region has the DNA TGTGCCGGGACAGGGGGCGATCCCTACGAGCAGTACTTC.

The chain has TRBV27 and TRBJ2-3; no clear D gene. The CDR3 is 15 amino acids. The germline V gene has CDR1 MNHEY and CDR2 SMNVEV (reference sequence). V was shortened by 0 bases and J by 1 base, with 8 bases between the two germline ends. The CDR3 region is CASSLSTLGTDTQYF. The CDR3 coding sequence is TGTGCCAGCAGTTTATCGACTTTGGGCACAGATACGCAGTATTTT.

The rearrangement joins TRBV29-1 to TRBJ2-1, with 7 bases matching TRBD2. The V and J ends lost 4 bases and 0 bases, in that order; junction bases with no gene match: 6. CDR3 length: 15 amino acids. Germline CDR1 is SQVTM and CDR2 is ANQGSEA. The CDR3 protein is CSVVLRGSSYNEQFF. The CDR3, as DNA: TGCAGCGTTGTACTTCGCGGGAGCTCCTACAATGAGCAGTTCTTC.

This sequence joins TRBV6-5 and TRBJ1-1, with D uncertain. The CDR3 length is 16 residues. Germline V gene data show CDR1 as MNHEY and CDR2 as SVGAGI. The V gene lost 0 bases and the J gene lost 0 bases, with 11 bases spanning the gap. CDR3 sequence reads: CASSYSRQAMNTEAFF. The CDR3 nucleotides read TGTGCCAGCAGTTACTCGAGACAAGCAATGAACACTGAAGCTTTCTTT.

This chain uses TRBV21-1 with TRBJ1-5; the D call of TRBD1 is as the table states it, not checked on the DNA. TRBV21-1 is a listed pseudogene. The CDR3 is 16 amino acids. The DNA for the CDR3 is TGTGCCAACAAGCTGGACAGGGGGCGTTGCAATCAGCCCCAGCATTTT. It is translated as CANKLDRGRCNQPQHF.

Only one count was recorded for this clone. The same CDR3 also results from other DNA sequences found in this sample. The chain joins TRBV7-9 to TRBJ2-7, with D possibly being TRBD2 (5 bases). This CDR3 is built from 13 residues. V was pared by 5 bases and J by 1 base, with 9 bases between. Germline CDR1 reads SEHNR; CDR2 reads FQNEAQ (reference sequence). The CDR3 region is CASSLTSSYEQYF. Here the CDR3 DNA reads TGTGCCAGCAGCCTCACTAGTTCCTACGAGCAGTACTTC. Filled out from reference TRBV7-9 and TRBJ2-7, the complete variable domain reads DTGVSQNPRHKITKRGQNVTFRCDPISEHNRLYWYRQTLGQGPEFLTYFQNEAQLEKSRLLSDRFSAERPKGSFSTLEIQRTEQGDSAMYLCASSLTSSYEQYFGPGTRLTVT.

The rearrangement uses TRBV10-2 and TRBJ2-5, with 9 bases lining up with TRBD2. The CDR3 spans 16 residues. Germline V gene data show CDR1 as WSHSY and CDR2 as SAAADI. V was pared by 4 bases and J by 5 bases, with 11 bases of the junction left unmatched. The CDR3 nucleotides read TGCGCCAGCAGTGGGGTTGAGGCGGGAGGGCCGGAGACCCAGTACTTC. Residues: CASSGVEAGGPETQYF.

The chain links TRBV7-9 to TRBJ2-1; tentatively, D is TRBD2 (6 bases). Trimming took 4 bases from V and 3 from J, leaving 10 bases between them. This CDR3 spans 14 amino acids. Germline CDR1 SEHNR, CDR2 FQNEAQ (reference sequence). CDR3 nucleotides: TGTGCCAGCAGCTCAGGGCGGGACTACAATGAGCAGTTCTTC. It translates to CASSSGRDYNEQFF.

V gene TRBV6-5 combines with J gene TRBJ2-1; D remains ambiguous. Germline lookup yields CDR1 MNHEY and CDR2 SVGAGI. CDR3 length equals 13 residues. Trimming removed 8 bases from V and 5 bases from J, with 13 bases in between. The CDR3 DNA reads TGTGCCAGCGGGGAAATTGGAGACAATGAGCAGTTCTTC. Its protein is CASGEIGDNEQFF.

On this clone itself: Additional DNA sequences in this sample encode the identical CDR3. The chain links TRBV10-2 to TRBJ1-5; no clear D. Between the trimmed V and J ends, which lost 0 bases and 7 bases, there was a span of 4 bases. This CDR3 has 12 residues. CDR1 and CDR2 from the germline V gene are WSHSY and SAAADI. Here the CDR3 reads CASSESGQPQHF. In nucleotides, the CDR3 is TGCGCCAGCAGTGAGTCGGGCCAGCCCCAGCATTTT.

The V and J genes are TRBV27 and TRBJ2-7, with 7 bases aligning to TRBD2. CDR1 and CDR2 (germline): MNHEY, SMNVEV (reference sequence). The CDR3 is 19 amino acids. V was clipped by 4 bases and J by 4 bases; unmatched bases: 22. CDR3 amino acids: CASSYLGGSRGGTFYEQYF. In DNA form, the CDR3 reads TGTGCCAGCAGTTACTTGGGCGGGAGTCGTGGTGGGACCTTTTACGAGCAGTACTTC.

This clone was counted once. The rearrangement links TRBV4-3 to TRBJ1-1; D is ambiguous. The CDR3 extends over 14 amino acids. The germline V gene has CDR1 LGHNA and CDR2 YSLEER. Trimming shortened V by 0 bases and J by 3 bases, and 8 bases separated the two germline ends. CDR3 amino acids: CASSQDYPDTEAFF. CDR3 nucleotides: TGCGCCAGCAGCCAAGACTACCCGGACACTGAAGCTTTCTTT.

In this sample, this clone turned up once. The V call is TRBV30, the J call TRBJ2-1; 7 nucleotides line up with TRBD1. V shed 0 bases and J 7 bases; nucleotides not matched to a gene: 6. Germline values: CDR1 GTSNPN, CDR2 SVGIG (reference sequence). This CDR3 is 14 amino acids long. CDR3 loop: CAWSVLGGRNEQFF. The CDR3 coding sequence is TGTGCCTGGAGTGTACTAGGGGGCCGGAATGAGCAGTTCTTC. The full variable domain, with the rest looked up from reference TRBV30 and TRBJ2-1, is SQTIHQWPATLVQPVGSPLSLECTVEGTSNPNLYWYRQAAGRGLQLLFYSVGIGQISSEVPQNLSASRPQDRQFILSSKKLLLSDSGFYLCAWSVLGGRNEQFFGPGTRLTVL.

V is TRBV5-4 and J is TRBJ1-2, with 7 bases identical to TRBD1. Germline trimming cut 2 bases from V and 4 bases from J; bases unmatched to any gene: 8. The CDR3 is 15 residues long. Germline V gene lookup returns CDR1 SGHNT and CDR2 YYREEE (reference sequence). CDR3 amino acids: CASSFDRAVTYGYTF. CDR3 DNA: TGTGCCAGCAGCTTCGACAGGGCGGTCACCTATGGCTACACCTTC.

This rearrangement joins TRBV10-3 to TRBJ1-1; D uncertain. The CDR3 totals 13 residues. The ends were cut back, 4 bases at V and 0 bases at J, with 6 bases in the middle. Germline assignment: CDR1 ENHRY and CDR2 SYGVKD. CDR3 sequence reads: CAISGGLNTEAFF. CDR3 nucleotide sequence: TGTGCCATCAGTGGGGGATTGAACACTGAAGCTTTCTTT.